Listed below are T cell receptor beta chains from one sample, sequenced in a study of long-term antiretroviral therapy in people with HIV. Only in-frame clones appear in the TCRdb table, and some are missing; sequencing was by immunoSEQ multiplex PCR. Here the sample spans roughly 19,000 clones, over 80% being singletons. The sequenced sample was unsorted PBMCs, obtained 1.2 years after starting antiretroviral therapy. Receptors originate from a woman in her thirties or forties with HIV. Both conserved end residues are part of each CDR3. Fields, in order: CDR3 protein, CDR3 DNA, D gene, V gene, clone size, J gene. A D gene is named only where the DNA matches it firmly. Clone size, where shown, is once, few, many, or a class for clones that have expanded.

CDR3: CASSFSGYEQYF; DNA: TGTGCCAGCAGTTTCTCCGGGTACGAGCAGTACTTC; D: -; V: TRBV27; size: -; J: TRBJ2-7
CDR3: CASSPDSGGFTEAFF; DNA: TGTGCCAGTAGTCCGGACTCGGGTGGTTTCACTGAAGCTTTCTTT; D: -; V: TRBV19; size: -; J: TRBJ1-1
CDR3: CASSWRLAGDPGNIQYF; DNA: TGTGCCAGCAGCTGGAGACTAGCGGGAGACCCGGGAAACATTCAGTACTTC; D: -; V: TRBV21-1; size: few; J: TRBJ2-4
CDR3: CASRDRGETQYF; DNA: TGTGCCAGCAGAGACAGGGGAGAGACCCAGTACTTC; D: TRBD1; V: TRBV7-6; size: -; J: TRBJ2-5
CDR3: CAISEMTEETQYF; DNA: TGTGCCATCAGTGAAATGACAGAAGAGACCCAGTACTTC; D: -; V: TRBV10-3; size: -; J: TRBJ2-5
CDR3: CATSFDRESYEQYF; DNA: TGTGCCACTTCGTTCGACAGGGAGTCCTACGAGCAGTACTTC; D: TRBD1; V: TRBV6-5; size: -; J: TRBJ2-7
CDR3: CAVRGSSYEQYF; DNA: TGTGCCGTCAGGGGTAGCTCCTACGAGCAGTACTTC; D: -; V: TRBV10-3; size: -; J: TRBJ2-7
CDR3: CASSLTPGTSGVLYNEQFF; DNA: TGTGCCAGCAGCCTAACCCCCGGGACTAGCGGGGTTCTCTACAATGAGCAGTTCTTC; D: TRBD2; V: TRBV11-3; size: -; J: TRBJ2-1
CDR3: CASGALNTEAFF; DNA: TGTGCCAGCGGGGCCCTGAACACTGAAGCTTTCTTT; D: -; V: TRBV28; size: -; J: TRBJ1-1
CDR3: CASSLSAVNTGELFF; DNA: TGTGCCAGCAGCTTGAGTGCAGTGAACACCGGGGAGCTGTTTTTT; D: -; V: TRBV5-5; size: -; J: TRBJ2-2
CDR3: CASSLFLGLGGNEQFF; DNA: TGTGCCAGCAGCTTATTTCTTGGGCTAGGGGGCAATGAGCAGTTCTTC; D: -; V: TRBV7-9; size: few; J: TRBJ2-1
CDR3: CASSPYYEQYF; DNA: TGTGCCAGCAGTCCGTACTACGAGCAGTACTTC; D: -; V: TRBV5-8; size: -; J: TRBJ2-7
CDR3: CASSQGLAEISYEQYF; DNA: TGTGCCAGCAGCCAAGGACTAGCGGAAATCTCCTACGAGCAGTACTTC; D: TRBD2; V: TRBV4-2; size: -; J: TRBJ2-7
CDR3: CASYHGGTGSYEQYF; DNA: TGTGCCAGCTACCACGGAGGGACGGGATCCTACGAGCAGTACTTC; D: -; V: TRBV6-6; size: -; J: TRBJ2-7
CDR3: CASSDWTSEYNEQFF; DNA: TGTGCCAGCAGTGACTGGACTAGCGAGTACAATGAGCAGTTCTTC; D: TRBD2; V: TRBV2; size: -; J: TRBJ2-1
CDR3: CASKLGNNEAFF; DNA: TGTGCCAGTAAATTGGGGAACAATGAAGCTTTCTTT; D: -; V: TRBV19; size: -; J: TRBJ1-1
CDR3: CASSSTMGDTEAFF; DNA: TGTGCCAGCAGCTCGACGATGGGTGACACTGAAGCTTTCTTT; D: -; V: TRBV6-4; size: -; J: TRBJ1-1
CDR3: CASSPIRDFENTEAFF; DNA: TGTGCCAGCAGTCCCATCAGGGATTTCGAGAACACTGAAGCTTTCTTT; D: -; V: TRBV27; size: -; J: TRBJ1-1
CDR3: CASSLEGSSYNEQFF; DNA: TGCGCCAGCAGCTTGGAAGGGTCCTCCTACAATGAGCAGTTCTTC; D: -; V: TRBV5-1; size: -; J: TRBJ2-1
CDR3: CASSPQQSPAPGYTF; DNA: TGTGCCAGCAGTCCACAACAATCACCTGCGCCTGGCTACACCTTC; D: -; V: TRBV28; size: -; J: TRBJ1-2
CDR3: CASSYSMGNYGYTF; DNA: TGTGCCAGCAGTTACTCGATGGGGAACTATGGCTACACCTTC; D: -; V: TRBV6-5; size: few; J: TRBJ1-2
CDR3: CASIQSGDTNQPQHF; DNA: TGTGCCAGCATTCAAAGTGGGGATACCAATCAGCCCCAGCATTTT; D: -; V: TRBV6-1; size: -; J: TRBJ1-5
CDR3: CASSGGGNTEAFF; DNA: TGTGCCAGCAGTGGGGGGGGGAACACTGAAGCTTTCTTT; D: -; V: TRBV6-1; size: -; J: TRBJ1-1
CDR3: CASSYSIGVPDTQYF; DNA: TGTGCCAGCAGTTACTCGATCGGGGTCCCAGATACGCAGTATTTT; D: -; V: TRBV6-5; size: -; J: TRBJ2-3
CDR3: CASSTTGGKAFF; DNA: TGTGCCAGCAGCACGACGGGGGGAAAAGCTTTCTTT; D: -; V: TRBV6-5; size: once; J: TRBJ1-1
CDR3: CASRGERGGYYEQYF; DNA: TGTGCCAGCAGGGGAGAGAGAGGGGGTTACTACGAGCAGTACTTC; D: -; V: TRBV11-2; size: once; J: TRBJ2-7
CDR3: CASSLSPGQGYGYTF; DNA: TGTGCCAGCAGTTTATCTCCTGGACAGGGGTACGGCTACACCTTC; D: TRBD1; V: TRBV28; size: -; J: TRBJ1-2
CDR3: CASSVSGGRYGYTF; DNA: TGTGCCAGCAGTGTCTCAGGGGGCCGCTATGGCTACACCTTC; D: TRBD1; V: TRBV27; size: -; J: TRBJ1-2
CDR3: CSVSEQYEQYF; DNA: TGCAGCGTTTCGGAACAGTACGAGCAGTACTTC; D: -; V: TRBV29-1; size: -; J: TRBJ2-7
CDR3: CASSLHRATGELFF; DNA: TGTGCCAGCAGCTTACACAGGGCCACCGGGGAGCTGTTTTTT; D: -; V: TRBV5-4; size: -; J: TRBJ2-2
CDR3: CASTPGTRASYEQYF; DNA: TGTGCCAGCACACCCGGGACTAGGGCCTCCTACGAGCAGTACTTC; D: TRBD2; V: TRBV28; size: -; J: TRBJ2-7
CDR3: CASRYQPSGYEQYF; DNA: TGCGCCAGCAGATATCAACCGTCCGGTTACGAGCAGTACTTC; D: -; V: TRBV5-1; size: few; J: TRBJ2-7
CDR3: CASSTSAQGQTDTQYF; DNA: TGTGCCAGCAGCACCAGCGCACAGGGTCAGACAGATACGCAGTATTTT; D: -; V: TRBV7-9; size: -; J: TRBJ2-3
CDR3: CASSLFPTGMGNQPQHF; DNA: TGTGCCAGCAGTTTATTCCCGACAGGGATGGGCAATCAGCCCCAGCATTTT; D: TRBD1; V: TRBV28; size: -; J: TRBJ1-5
CDR3: CASSQEGAGTEAFF; DNA: TGTGCCAGCAGCCAAGAGGGGGCCGGGACTGAAGCTTTCTTT; D: -; V: TRBV4-2; size: few; J: TRBJ1-1
CDR3: CASSPGLGVHGTDTQYF; DNA: TGTGCCAGCTCCCCGGGACTAGGGGTTCATGGCACAGATACGCAGTATTTT; D: TRBD2; V: TRBV19; size: -; J: TRBJ2-3